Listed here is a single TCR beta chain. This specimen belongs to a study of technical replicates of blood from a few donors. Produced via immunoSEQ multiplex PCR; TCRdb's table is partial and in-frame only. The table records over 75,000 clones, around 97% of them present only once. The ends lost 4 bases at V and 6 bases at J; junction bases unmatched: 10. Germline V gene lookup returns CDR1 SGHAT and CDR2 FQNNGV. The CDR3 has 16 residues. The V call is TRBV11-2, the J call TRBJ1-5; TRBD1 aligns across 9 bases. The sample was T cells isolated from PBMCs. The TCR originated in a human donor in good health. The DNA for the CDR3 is TGTGCCAGCAGCTCGGGGACAGGGAGATGGGGTCAGCCCCAGCATTTT. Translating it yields CASSSGTGRWGQPQHF.